These T cell receptor beta chains were read from a single sample in a study of vaccination effects on CD4 cells after COVID-19. Measured with immunoSEQ multiplex PCR; TCRdb has only the in-frame clones, and not every one. Of 40,000 to 50,000 clones in the sample, around 80% were seen once. Their antigens are not known. This specimen consisted of CD4+ T cells from PBMCs cultured with a peptide pool, obtained before COVID-19 vaccination. The source of these receptors is a human donor who had a prior SARS-CoV-2 infection. Each CDR3 is given with its conserved first and last residue.

j_gene,v_gene,CDR3aa
TRBJ2-7,TRBV9,CASSHPGRPGEQYF
TRBJ2-3,TRBV6-6,CASSYQSAPSTDTQYF
TRBJ2-5,TRBV3-1/TRBV3-2,CASSQDRGSRGETQYF
TRBJ2-1,TRBV19,CASRPSGGLQFF
TRBJ1-1,TRBV7-2,CASSHDYTEAFF
TRBJ1-1,TRBV2,CASSGTGGTEAFF
TRBJ2-2,TRBV11-3,CASSLGRILGGELFF
TRBJ2-1,TRBV7-6,CASSTSGGEQFF
TRBJ1-4,TRBV6-5,CASRLQGAKREKLFF
TRBJ1-2,TRBV12-3/TRBV12-4,CASSYRGGYTF
TRBJ1-6,TRBV30,CAWSAGGNSPLHF
TRBJ2-2,TRBV11-2,CASSLRGVVTGELFF
TRBJ1-4,TRBV4-1,CASSQVRSGDEKLFF
TRBJ2-5,TRBV3-1/TRBV3-2,CASSHGEGGAQYF
TRBJ2-7,TRBV10-2,CASRVAGGPYEQYF
TRBJ2-5,TRBV6-5,CASKERGSQETQYF
TRBJ2-4,TRBV7-2,CASSITGTGKNIQYF
TRBJ1-2,TRBV5-1,CASSLPRGPTRDGYTF
TRBJ2-5,TRBV9,CASSRRTGWMETQYF
TRBJ1-4,TRBV10-3,CAISERVNEKLFF
TRBJ2-7,TRBV10-1,CASSRKTMQESSYEQYF
TRBJ1-1,TRBV5-1,CASSLAEGGEAFF
TRBJ2-1,TRBV10-3,CAISERAGGQNEQFF
TRBJ1-2,TRBV7-9,CASSLAGVLPSGYTF
TRBJ1-2,TRBV5-1,CASTGRPGTYGYTF
TRBJ2-1,TRBV6-5,CASTRTSGYNEQFF
TRBJ1-6,TRBV3-1/TRBV3-2,CASSLGNSPLHF
TRBJ1-1,TRBV5-6,CASSLGRNTEAFF
TRBJ2-4,TRBV3-1/TRBV3-2,CASSRGLQGGIQYF